This TCR beta chain was identified during a study of shared clonotypes between healthy human individuals. Study observations and caveats: The study generally estimated greater richness for naive than memory subsets.

For this clone: What it binds is not known.

Repertoires were generated with immunoSEQ multiplex PCR, while TCRdb's copy carries only in-frame clones and drops some. The sample records about 960,000 clones, approximately 76% being singletons. This CDR3 is 19 amino acids long. The germline V gene encodes CDR1 LGHNA and CDR2 YNFKEQ. Germline trimming cut 0 bases from V and 0 bases from J; bases unmatched to any gene: 11. Sequencing used memory CD4+ T cells sorted from blood. As for subset: CD45RA-negative fraction. This clonotype was obtained from a young man in good health. This chain uses TRBV4-2 with TRBJ2-3; 8 bases are a match to TRBD2. CDR3 loop: CASSQDGPGGGTSTDTQYF. Here the CDR3 DNA reads TGTGCCAGCAGCCAAGACGGGCCGGGCGGGGGGACCAGCACAGATACGCAGTATTTT.